A selection of T cell receptor beta chains follows, all from one sample in a study of a mutant IDH1 vaccine in newly diagnosed glioma. The data were produced by immunoSEQ multiplex PCR, yet TCRdb's version contains in-frame clones alone and is incomplete. This sample has almost 25,000 clones, with over 80% found just once. Their antigens remain unidentified. Here the sequenced sample was PBMCs, taken from a glioma patient whose treatment included an IDH1 peptide vaccine. The receptors derive from a man aged 35 to 55 with glioma. Some clones in this sample may be carry-over from other donors' samples. CDR3s leave out the opening cysteine and the closing phenylalanine or tryptophan.

j_call	v_call	cdr3_length	cdr3_aa
TRBJ1-2	TRBV30	13	AWDGRELVNYGYT
TRBJ2-2	TRBV2	12	ASSVRPDTGELF
TRBJ2-7	TRBV7-9	11	ASSLSGDYEQY
TRBJ1-1	TRBV5-4	11	ASSFRAYTEAF
TRBJ2-1	TRBV19	13	ASSVLAGGPNEQF
TRBJ2-1	TRBV30	10	AWRTTYNEQF
TRBJ1-2	TRBV18	12	ASSPPSGDSGYT
TRBJ2-1	TRBV2	9	ASSLDRVEF
TRBJ2-3	TRBV5-1	16	ASSRRGASSFDTDTQY
TRBJ1-2	TRBV5-1	12	ASSLDLYNYGYT
TRBJ1-1	TRBV7-6	14	ASSQTSGTGMTEAF
TRBJ2-7	TRBV21-1	14	ASTLGRGQRIYEQY
TRBJ1-5	TRBV29-1	10	SVGTGNQPQH
TRBJ1-5	TRBV27	12	ASSSGQGWQPQH
TRBJ2-7	TRBV29-1	10	SAQGAPAEQY
TRBJ2-3	TRBV5-1	14	ASSDVLDIGTDTQY
TRBJ2-7	TRBV5-1	13	ASRRGGEGTYEQY
TRBJ1-4	TRBV18	13	ASSSESPTNEKLF
TRBJ1-1	TRBV5-6	13	ASSRRGVRNTEAF
TRBJ1-4	TRBV7-9	13	ASSPPRKVREKLF
TRBJ1-2	TRBV19	11	ATSGHTNYGYT
TRBJ1-4	TRBV5-1	13	ASSLAGATNEKLF
TRBJ1-5	TRBV4-2	13	ASSQDSTGVQPQH
TRBJ2-2	TRBV11-2	11	AIGGAGTGELF
TRBJ1-4	TRBV15	12	ATSSRQGGEKLF
TRBJ2-3	TRBV28	13	ASSPGGLSTDTQY
TRBJ1-2	TRBV30	14	AWDGTGGLANYGYT
TRBJ1-2	TRBV5-6	15	ASSLAGQGYSNYGYT
TRBJ2-5	TRBV18	21	ASSPPTFIPIARAGGPQETQY
TRBJ2-7	TRBV7-8	12	ASTRRRGPYEQY
TRBJ1-2	TRBV15	11	ATSRDTEYGYT
TRBJ1-4	TRBV4-1	14	ASSQDLLFPNEKLF
TRBJ1-5	TRBV4-1	13	ASSQVLTGDQPQH
TRBJ2-7	TRBV4-1	12	ASSHKWISYEQY
TRBJ2-1	TRBV10-2	13	ASSEGYRKDNEQF
TRBJ1-5	TRBV18	13	ASSPRGALDQPQH
TRBJ2-5	TRBV10-3	13	AISESGGGQETQY
TRBJ2-7	TRBV7-2	13	ASSPDPHSSYEQY
TRBJ1-4	TRBV6-5	12	ASKSGTRIEKLF
TRBJ1-2	TRBV10-3	10	AISAQGQGYT
TRBJ2-5	TRBV7-9	12	ASSLESHGSAQY
TRBJ1-1	TRBV2	15	ASSETAGGVVTTEAF
TRBJ2-2	TRBV4-1	16	ASSPPVVAGGLTGELF
TRBJ1-5	TRBV6-1	14	ASSELFGGSNQPQH
TRBJ2-2	TRBV5-4	11	ASSLSRVGELF
TRBJ1-5	TRBV10-3	13	AISRDKYSNQPQH
TRBJ1-3	TRBV7-8	14	ASSFPGVNSGNTIY
TRBJ1-5	TRBV6-5	13	ASGRQGEDNQPQH
TRBJ2-2	TRBV19	14	ASSIAGLAYTGELF
TRBJ2-2	TRBV6-1	12	ASTPGEDTGELF